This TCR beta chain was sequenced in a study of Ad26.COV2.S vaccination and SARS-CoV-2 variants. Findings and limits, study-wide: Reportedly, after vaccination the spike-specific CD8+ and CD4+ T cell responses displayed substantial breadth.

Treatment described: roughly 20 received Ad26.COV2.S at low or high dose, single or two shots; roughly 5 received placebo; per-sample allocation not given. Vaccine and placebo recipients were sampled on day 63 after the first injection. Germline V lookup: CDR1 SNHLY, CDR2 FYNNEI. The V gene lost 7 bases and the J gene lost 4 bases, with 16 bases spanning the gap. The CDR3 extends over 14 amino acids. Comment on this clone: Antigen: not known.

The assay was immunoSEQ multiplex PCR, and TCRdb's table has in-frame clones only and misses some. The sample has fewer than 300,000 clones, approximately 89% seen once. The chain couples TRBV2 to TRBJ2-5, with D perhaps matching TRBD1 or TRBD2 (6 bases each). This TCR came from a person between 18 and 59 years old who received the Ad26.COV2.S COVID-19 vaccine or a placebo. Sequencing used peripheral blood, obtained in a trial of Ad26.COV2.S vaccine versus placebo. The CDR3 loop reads CASKGGLSGETQYF. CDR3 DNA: TGTGCCAGCAAAGGGGGGCTAAGTGGAGAGACCCAGTACTTC.